A single sample gave rise to the 4 T cell receptor beta chains below, sequenced in a study of shared clonotypes between healthy human individuals. Repertoires were generated with immunoSEQ multiplex PCR, while TCRdb's copy carries only in-frame clones and drops some. Here the sample spans around 980,000 clones, around 78% being singletons. The sequenced sample was memory CD4+ T cells from PBMCs. Indicated subset: CD45RA-negative fraction. The receptors here all came from a man aged 18-30 years in good health. Some clones in this sample may be carry-over from other donors' samples.

This clone was recorded a few times. The chain recombines TRBV7-6 with TRBJ2-7; D is possibly TRBD2 (7 bases). V was pared by 3 bases and J by 5 bases, with 11 bases between. This CDR3 comprises 13 residues. Germline CDR1 and CDR2: SGHVS and FNYEAQ. CDR3 sequence: CASSLRGGDEQYF. The CDR3 DNA sequence: TGTGCCAGCAGCTTGAGGGGGGGGGACGAGCAGTACTTC.

The chain has TRBV15 and TRBJ2-1, with TRBD2 matching over 7 bases. V lost 1 base, J lost 7 bases, and 7 bases stayed unmatched. Per the germline V gene, CDR1 is LNHNV and CDR2 is YYDKDF (reference sequence). The CDR3 runs 15 residues. CDR3 protein: CATSRVLAERNEQFF. DNA for the CDR3: TGTGCCACCAGCAGAGTCCTAGCGGAAAGGAATGAGCAGTTCTTC.

The J gene is TRBJ1-5, the V gene TRBV4-2, with D unclear. The CDR3 contains 17 residues. The V gene lost 0 bases and the J gene lost 1 base, with 13 bases spanning the gap. The germline V gene encodes CDR1 LGHNA and CDR2 YNFKEQ. The CDR3 here is CASSQDRAAGSNQPQHF. The CDR3 DNA is TGTGCCAGCAGCCAAGATCGTGCGGCGGGGAGCAATCAGCCCCAGCATTTT.

The chain carries TRBV11-3 and TRBJ2-1; D is ambiguous. Trimming removed 3 bases from V and 2 bases from J, with 8 bases in between. Germline V CDR1 and CDR2: SGHNT, YENEEA. The CDR3 contains 14 residues. DNA of the CDR3: TGTGCCAGCAGCTTGGGCCAGACCTACAATGAGCAGTTCTTC. Protein: CASSLGQTYNEQFF. The variable domain in full, completed from reference TRBV11-3 and TRBJ2-1, reads EAGVVQSPRYKIIEKKQPVAFWCNPISGHNTLYWYLQNLGQGPELLIRYENEEAVDDSQLPKDRFSAERLKGVDSTLKIQPAELGDSAVYLCASSLGQTYNEQFFGPGTRLTVL.